Presented here are 18 T cell receptor beta chains from one specimen sequenced in a study of T cells after yellow fever vaccination. One entry per CDR3 protein, called by TCRdb with MiXCR from the 5' RACE reads. The sample lists around 400,000 distinct CDR3 sequences, more than 9% occurring once. The source was PBMCs, collected on the day of the first yellow fever vaccination. The receptor set was obtained from a man in his late teens or twenties who received the YFV17D yellow fever vaccine.

The sample holds many counts of this clonotype. The chain joins TRBV12-3 or TRBV12-4 to TRBJ2-4; 8 bases line up with TRBD1. The CDR3 is made up of 13 amino acids. The J segment lost 11 bases and the V segment lost 7 bases, leaving 10 bases of the junction unmatched. The CDR3 reads CASTPGTGLVQYF. The CDR3 DNA follows: TGTGCCAGCACCCCGGGGACAGGCCTCGTTCAGTACTTC.

This chain links TRBV6-2 or TRBV6-3 with TRBJ1-1; D not resolved. The CDR3 runs 12 residues. Between the trimmed V and J ends, which lost 2 bases and 6 bases, there was a span of 7 bases. Germline lookup yields CDR1 MNHEY and CDR2 SVGEGT. The CDR3 nucleotides read TGTGCCAGCAGTTACGTTTATGCTGAAGCTTTCTTT. Translation gives CASSYVYAEAFF.

V gene TRBV27 combines with J gene TRBJ2-7, with 7 bases aligning to TRBD2. The V segment lost 3 bases and the J segment 7 bases; nucleotides outside the gene matches: 6. The CDR3 is made up of 13 amino acids. Germline V lookup: CDR1 MNHEY, CDR2 SMNVEV (reference sequence). CDR3 protein: CASSFSSGGEQYF. The CDR3 bases are TGTGCCAGCAGTTTTTCTAGCGGAGGGGAGCAGTACTTC.

The genes are TRBV28 and TRBJ1-1; weak D call: TRBD1 (6 bases). This CDR3 spans 14 amino acids. V was clipped by 6 bases and J by 1 base, with 12 bases between them. The V gene's germline CDR1 is MDHEN and CDR2 SYDVKM. The CDR3 DNA is TGTGCCAGCAGGGGAGGGACATCGAACACTGAAGCTTTCTTT. Its translation: CASRGGTSNTEAFF. Looking up the rest from reference TRBV28 and TRBJ1-1 gives the full variable domain: DVKVTQSSRYLVKRTGEKVFLECVQDMDHENMFWYRQDPGLGLRLIYFSYDVKMKEKGDIPEGYSVSREKKERFSLILESASTNQTSMYLCASRGGTSNTEAFFGQGTRLTVV.

The DNA of the CDR3 is TGTGCCACGGGGACAGGGTATCAAGAGACCCAGTACTTC. Translation: CATGTGYQETQYF. This chain uses TRBV15 with TRBJ2-5; 9 positions match TRBD1. CDR1 is LNHNV and CDR2 is YYDKDF in the germline V gene (reference sequence). This CDR3 region has 13 residues. The V and J ends lost 9 bases and 2 bases, in that order; junction bases with no gene match: 4.

DNA of the CDR3: TGTGCCAGCAGAAACAGGGGGGATGAGCAGTTCTTC. Protein: CASRNRGDEQFF. The rearrangement joins TRBV7-2 to TRBJ2-1; 8 bases fit TRBD1. The J segment lost 8 bases and the V segment lost 6 bases, leaving 3 bases of the junction unmatched. This CDR3 contains 12 residues. Germline CDR1 reads SGHTA; CDR2 reads FQGNSA.

The table lists this clonotype with many counts. The chain links TRBV7-2 to TRBJ1-1; D perhaps matches TRBD1 (5 bases). V was shortened by 5 bases and J by 7 bases, with 17 bases between the two germline ends. The CDR3 runs to 14 residues. Per germline, CDR1 SGHTA and CDR2 FQGNSA. The CDR3 reads CASSLRSRGDEAFF. In DNA, the CDR3 is TGTGCCAGCAGCCTTAGAAGTCGGGGCGATGAAGCTTTCTTT. The variable domain in full, completed from reference TRBV7-2 and TRBJ1-1, reads GAGVSQSPSNKVTEKGKDVELRCDPISGHTALYWYRQSLGQGLEFLIYFQGNSAPDKSGLPSDRFSAERTGGSVSTLTIQRTQQEDSAVYLCASSLRSRGDEAFFGQGTRLTVV.

The sample holds many counts of this clonotype. The CDR3 sequence: CASSLTGTGNEQFF. CDR3 coding DNA: TGTGCCAGCAGCCTCACCGGGACAGGGAATGAGCAGTTCTTC. The chain combines TRBV3-1 with TRBJ2-1, with 9 nucleotides matching TRBD1. The V gene's germline CDR1 is LGHDT and CDR2 YNNKEL (reference sequence). Trimming cost V 4 bases and J 7 bases; bases outside gene matches: 5. CDR3 length: 14 residues.

The chain joins TRBV4-3 to TRBJ2-1; tentative D call: TRBD2 (5 bases). CDR1 and CDR2 from the germline V gene are LGHNA and YSLEER. V dropped 0 bases and J dropped 2 bases, with 11 bases sitting between them. This CDR3 has 16 amino acids. The CDR3 loop is CASSQESGNTYNEQFF. Written as DNA, the CDR3 is TGCGCCAGCAGCCAAGAGTCGGGGAATACCTACAATGAGCAGTTCTTC.

This clonotype turned up a few times. This chain connects TRBV2 to TRBJ1-5; D is unclear. Germline V gives CDR1 SNHLY, CDR2 FYNNEI. V gave up 5 bases and J gave up 3 bases, with 8 bases separating them. The length of the CDR3 is 13 residues. The CDR3 reads CASSFGYNQPQHF. The CDR3, as DNA: TGTGCCAGCAGTTTCGGGTACAATCAGCCCCAGCATTTT.

This clonotype was seen a handful of times. This chain uses TRBV12-3 or TRBV12-4 with TRBJ2-1; D not resolved. Trimming took 5 bases from V and 8 from J, leaving 16 bases between them. CDR3 length: 14 residues. The CDR3 region has the DNA TGTGCCAGCAGTATGGCGGAACGACAATATGAGCAGTTCTTC. This codes for CASSMAERQYEQFF.

DNA for the CDR3: TGTGCCAGCAGCGGGGGTTCCGGACAGAATAATGAAAAACTGTTTTTT. It yields the protein CASSGGSGQNNEKLFF. The chain has TRBV5-6 and TRBJ1-4, with D maybe TRBD1 (6 bases). Germline V lookup: CDR1 SGHDT, CDR2 YYEEEE. The CDR3 is 16 amino acids. Trimming stripped 4 bases from V and 4 bases from J, with 17 bases between.

This chain links TRBV6-6 with TRBJ2-2; D is ambiguous. Trimming left V 7 bases short and J 8 bases short, with 11 bases between. The CDR3 is 12 amino acids. CDR1 and CDR2 from the germline V gene are MNHNY and SVGAGI (reference sequence). In DNA form, the CDR3 reads TGTGCCAGCAACCTCCGGAGAGGGGAGCTGTTTTTT. It codes for CASNLRRGELFF.

This clonotype was observed a handful of times. V usage is TRBV5-1 and J usage is TRBJ2-3; 8 bases are shared with TRBD2. The germline CDR1 and CDR2 sequences are SGHRS and YFSETQ. The CDR3 runs to 15 residues. V lost 4 bases and J lost 3; bases outside the gene matches: 7. In DNA, the CDR3 is TGCGCCAGCAGCCGGCGGGGGGTAGGGACAGATACGCAGTATTTT. This gives the protein CASSRRGVGTDTQYF. Full variable domain (missing parts from reference TRBV5-1 and TRBJ2-3): KAGVTQTPRYLIKTRGQQVTLSCSPISGHRSVSWYQQTPGQGLQFLFEYFSETQRNKGNFPGRFSGRQFSNSRSEMNVSTLELGDSALYLCASSRRGVGTDTQYFGPGTRLTVL.

This clonotype was detected only a few times. The V call is TRBV24-1, the J call TRBJ2-2, with a weak D call TRBD1 (6 bases). V lost 2 bases and J 0 bases, leaving 9 bases between the germline ends. Looked up from germline, CDR1 is KGHDR and CDR2 is SFDVKD. This CDR3 comprises 16 residues. As DNA, the CDR3 is TGTGCCACCAGTGATTGGCAGGGGTCGAACACCGGGGAGCTGTTTTTT. As protein: CATSDWQGSNTGELFF.

With respect to this clonotype: A much larger clone is a single base away; this may be a read error. The genes are TRBV7-2 and TRBJ2-3, with D possibly being TRBD2 (5 bases). This CDR3 region has 15 residues. The germline V gene encodes CDR1 SGHTA and CDR2 FQGNSA. The CDR3 DNA follows: TGTGCCATCAGCTTATATCGGGGTAGCACAGATACGCAGTATTTT. Translation gives CAISLYRGSTDTQYF.

The chain uses TRBV6-1 and TRBJ1-6; D possibly corresponds to TRBD1 (6 bases). Germline loops: CDR1 MNHNS, CDR2 SASEGT. Between the trimmed V and J ends, which lost 6 bases and 9 bases, there was a span of 12 bases. The length of the CDR3 is 13 residues. CDR3 coding DNA: TGTGCCAGCAGACAGGGTCGTCCTTCACCCCTCCACTTT. Translating it yields CASRQGRPSPLHF.

The chain combines TRBV7-8 with TRBJ2-1, with D maybe TRBD1 (5 bases). The CDR3 is 13 amino acids. Trimming stripped 4 bases from V and 10 bases from J, with 14 bases between. Germline-derived CDR1 and CDR2 are SGHVS and FQNEAQ. The CDR3 bases are TGTGCCAGCAGCTCAGGGTTCCCGGACGAGCAGTTCTTC. It is translated as CASSSGFPDEQFF.